The clone carrying this TCR beta chain has at least ten counts. No antigen is known for it. This sample is drawn from a study of CD8+CD57+ T cells in acquired aplastic anemia. TCR beta VDJ and CDR3 were profiled, and genomic DNA was the template. In TCRdb, the reads were re-called with MiXCR into one record per CDR3 protein. In the table there are 74,000 or so distinct CDR3 sequences, almost 55% of which are singletons. Whole-study findings and limits: Overlap between patients and controls comprised 25 to 35 CD8+ CDR3 sequences.

Trimming shortened V by 0 bases and J by 0 bases, and 3 bases separated the two germline ends. Per germline, CDR1 SGDLS and CDR2 YYNGEE. The CDR3 has 13 amino acids. The sample comprised sorted CD4+, CD8+, or CD8+CD57+ T cells (not recorded which) from PBMCs. This chain links TRBV9 with TRBJ1-1; D ambiguous. The sequence was obtained from a human donor in good health, serving as a control. As DNA, the CDR3 is TGTGCCAGCAGCGTAGCCATGAACACTGAAGCTTTCTTT. As protein: CASSVAMNTEAFF. Using reference TRBV9 and TRBJ1-1 for the parts outside the CDR3, the full variable domain is DSGVTQTPKHLITATGQRVTLRCSPRSGDLSVYWYQQSLDQGLQFLIQYYNGEERAKGNILERFSAQQFPDLHSELNLSSLELGDSALYFCASSVAMNTEAFFGQGTRLTVV.